Reported below is one T cell receptor (beta chain). The repertoire was sequenced with immunoSEQ multiplex PCR; TCRdb's copy has only in-frame clones and lacks some. In the table there are around 420,000 clones, around 90% of which are singletons. This sample stems from a study of blood T cell repertoires in COVID-19. Across the study: The samples span acute and convalescent COVID-19 from the United States, Italy and Spain.

The CDR3 is 15 amino acids. Germline V CDR1 and CDR2: MRHNA, SNTAGT. Trimming took 4 bases from V and 8 from J; bases not matched to a gene: 6. Material for sequencing was PBMCs or T cells enriched from blood (not recorded which). J is TRBJ2-1 and V is TRBV6-4; 12 nucleotides line up with TRBD2. The receptor was derived from a woman aged 35 to 49 with acute COVID-19. CDR3 amino acids: CASSALAGGQDEQFF. The CDR3 nucleotides read TGTGCCAGCAGTGCCCTAGCGGGGGGGCAGGATGAGCAGTTCTTC.